This T cell receptor beta chain was obtained from a study of cytomegalovirus exposure and HLA in healthy donors. 13 Jbeta primers and 60 Vbeta primers were used for the PCR. Some clones are missing from TCRdb's copy, which holds only in-frame ones; the method was immunoSEQ multiplex PCR. The sample has about 82,000 clones; 9.5% to 13% are singletons. Germline V gene data show CDR1 as SGHRS and CDR2 as YFSETQ. The length of the CDR3 is 14 residues. V was clipped by 2 bases and J by 4 bases; unmatched bases: 2. V is TRBV5-1 and J is TRBJ1-1, with TRBD1 matching 10 bases. The sequence came from a man aged 55 to 70 in good health and CMV-seropositive. Material for sequencing was PBMCs. The CDR3 sequence is CASSFGDRGTEAFF. The CDR3, as DNA: TGCGCCAGCAGCTTCGGGGACAGGGGCACTGAAGCTTTCTTT.